This TCR beta chain emerged from a study of beta chain features in type 1 diabetes. Overall study findings and caveats: Moderately but significantly shorter TCRB CDR3s were found in Type 1 diabetes patients in all four CD4+ subsets.

On this clone itself: Its antigen remains unidentified.

The entirety of the isolated RNA underwent reverse transcription, so expressed TCRB transcripts were sequenced. Assay: immunoSEQ multiplex PCR; the TCRdb copy retains only in-frame clones and omits some. The sample carries about 240,000 clones, about 15% recorded once. V gave up 5 bases and J gave up 4 bases; unmatched junction bases: 5. Per the germline V gene, CDR1 is MNHNY and CDR2 is SVGAGI (reference sequence). This CDR3 is 15 amino acids long. Sequencing was done on a sample of naive CD4+ T cells from blood. V and J are TRBV6-6 and TRBJ2-5; TRBD2 aligns across 12 bases. The source is a young man with type 1 diabetes. CDR3 DNA: TGTGCCAGCAGTCCCCGACTAGCGGGGGTAGAGACCCAGTACTTC. Encoded protein: CASSPRLAGVETQYF.